This paragraph reports one T cell receptor beta chain. The antigen remains unidentified. Profiled with immunoSEQ multiplex PCR; TCRdb holds only in-frame clones, not every one. The sample consists of about 99,000 clones, 70% to 90% of them appearing once. The source of the sample is a study of T cell responses to AZD1222 COVID-19 vaccine. Study-level findings and limits: At baseline, just 5 or 6 AZD1222 recipients tested seropositive. Researchers took repertoire samples only after the peak T cell response had come. Close to half of all spike-specific TCRs reportedly target regions of the variants that are unmutated. Clonal diversity may have been underestimated in mostly white British donors.

This CDR3 spans 14 amino acids. Germline V gives CDR1 MNHNS, CDR2 SASEGT. V was pared by 2 bases and J by 6 bases, with 11 bases between. The input for sequencing was peripheral blood, taken on day 0 of AZD1222 vaccination. The receptor's source is an adult in good health. This chain links TRBV6-1 with TRBJ2-1, with no clear D. The CDR3 nucleotides read TGTGCCAGCAGTGAAACCGGCCGGGTCAATGAGCAGTTCTTC. The encoded protein is CASSETGRVNEQFF.